Listed below are T cell receptor beta chains from one sample, sequenced in a study of T cell repertoires in cytomegalovirus infection. These receptors' antigens are unknown. Via MiXCR, TCRdb re-called the reads, giving one row per CDR3 protein. The table lists hundreds of thousands of distinct CDR3 sequences, about 28% of them singletons. The input for sequencing was cultured PBMCs, taken from culture after CMV antigen stimulation. These receptors came from a human donor in good health (CMV status not recorded). Some clones in this sample may be carry-over from other donors' samples. Both conserved end residues are part of each CDR3. The order of the fields is V gene, clone size, J gene, D gene, CDR3 DNA, CDR3 protein. The D gene is left open where the match is weak. Some rows mark clone size as missing; the rest say once, few, many or name a class of expanded clone.

>TRBV9|-|TRBJ2-3|-
TGTGCCAGCAGCGTAGTAGGGTCCCGGGTGGATACGCAGTATTTT
CASSVVGSRVDTQYF
>TRBV7-9|few|TRBJ1-1|-
TGTGCCAGCAGCTTAATGATCAACACTGAAGCTTTCTTT
CASSLMINTEAFF
>TRBV11-2|-|TRBJ1-3|-
TGTGCCAGCAGCACGTACAGGGGAAACACCATATATTTT
CASSTYRGNTIYF
>TRBV6-1|few|TRBJ2-4|TRBD2
TGTGCCACCCAGGGACTAGCAGATAAGACGACCTACAAAAACATTCAGTACTTC
CATQGLADKTTYKNIQYF
>TRBV6-5|few|TRBJ2-1|-
TGTGCCAGCACCCTCTCGGTAAGGGTGATAAATGAGCAGTTCTTC
CASTLSVRVINEQFF
>TRBV7-2|many|TRBJ2-6|-
TGTGCCAGCAGCTCAAATCCAAGAATCTCTGGGGCCAACGTCCTGACTTTC
CASSSNPRISGANVLTF
>TRBV24-1|-|TRBJ1-2|TRBD1
TGTGCCACCAGTGATGGACAGGGCGGTAACTATGGCTACACCTTC
CATSDGQGGNYGYTF
>TRBV12-3/TRBV12-4|-|TRBJ2-7|TRBD1
TGTGCCAGCAGGGACAGGGATCCCCTTTGGTACTTC
CASRDRDPLWYF
>TRBV28|few|TRBJ1-2|-
TGTGCCAGCAGCTCGACAGATAACTATGGCTACACCTTC
CASSSTDNYGYTF
>TRBV6-1|few|TRBJ1-5|-
TGTGCCAGCAGCAACCAACTTTATAGCAATCAGCCCCAGCATTTT
CASSNQLYSNQPQHF
>TRBV7-2|-|TRBJ2-5|TRBD2
TGTGCCAGCAGCCCCCACCGACTAGCGGGAAAAGAGACCCAGTACTTC
CASSPHRLAGKETQYF
>TRBV12-3/TRBV12-4|-|TRBJ1-4|-
TGTGCCAGCCTCGCGGGGGCTTCTAAACTGTTTTTT
CASLAGASKLFF
>TRBV12-5|few|TRBJ2-7|-
TGTGCTAGTGGTTTTGGGGGTTCCTACGAGCAGTACTTC
CASGFGGSYEQYF
>TRBV2|-|TRBJ2-3|-
TGTGCCAGCAGTGATATGCGAGATACGCAGTATTTT
CASSDMRDTQYF
>TRBV11-2|-|TRBJ2-1|TRBD2
TGTGCCAGCAGCTTAGGAGCGGGGGGGTGGAATGAGCAGTTCTTC
CASSLGAGGWNEQFF
>TRBV25-1|-|TRBJ2-2|TRBD1
TGTGCCAGCAGTGCAGGGGGCGGTACCGGGGAGCTGTTTTTT
CASSAGGGTGELFF
>TRBV19|few|TRBJ2-1|-
TGTGCCAGTAGTATAGTGGCCACCTACAATGAGCAGTTCTTC
CASSIVATYNEQFF
>TRBV28|-|TRBJ1-1|-
TGTGCCAGCAGTTTCGCAGGGACTGTCGCTGAAGCTTTCTTT
CASSFAGTVAEAFF
>TRBV4-1|-|TRBJ2-3|-
TGCGCCAGCAGCCGCAACCTTCACCAGGACCGAATCGCAGATACGCAGTATTTT
CASSRNLHQDRIADTQYF
>TRBV13|-|TRBJ2-7|TRBD2
TGTGCCAGCAGCTTGTGGCGGGGGGCACCCTACGAGCAGTACTTC
CASSLWRGAPYEQYF
>TRBV11-2|-|TRBJ2-1|TRBD1
TGTGCCAGCAGCTTCACCTGGACAGGGAGCTCCTACAATGAGCAGTTCTTC
CASSFTWTGSSYNEQFF
>TRBV6-6|-|TRBJ1-4|-
TGTGCCAGCAGTTACATAGCAACTAATGAAAAACTGTTTTTT
CASSYIATNEKLFF
>TRBV12-3/TRBV12-4|few|TRBJ1-1|-
TGTGCCAGCAGTTCGGCGCGGAGGGCGTTGGTCACTGAAGCTTTCTTT
CASSSARRALVTEAFF
>TRBV6-1|few|TRBJ1-3|TRBD1
TGTGCCAGCAGCCCCGGGACAGGCCGACACACCATATATTTT
CASSPGTGRHTIYF
>TRBV12-3/TRBV12-4|once|TRBJ2-3|-
TGTGCCAGCAGTTTTAAGCGGCAGTATTTT
CASSFKRQYF
>TRBV7-2|many|TRBJ1-1|-
TGTGCCAGCATTTCGACGGCTACACTGAACACTGAAGCTTTCTTT
CASISTATLNTEAFF
>TRBV29-1|few|TRBJ1-1|-
TGCAGCGTTGAAATTGGGAGTCACACTGAAGCTTTCTTT
CSVEIGSHTEAFF
>TRBV19|-|TRBJ2-3|-
TGTGCCAGTAGTATTGCCAGGGAGGATACGCAGTATTTT
CASSIAREDTQYF
>TRBV4-2|-|TRBJ2-4|TRBD1
TGTGCCAGCAGCCAAGCGGGACAGTCAAACATTCAGTACTTC
CASSQAGQSNIQYF
>TRBV11-2|-|TRBJ1-2|-
TGTGCCAGCAGAGCGCAGGGCGGGAATGGCTACACCTTC
CASRAQGGNGYTF
>TRBV12-3/TRBV12-4|-|TRBJ2-5|-
TGTGCCAGCAGTTTCGATCTTCAAACCCAAGAGACCCAGTACTTC
CASSFDLQTQETQYF
>TRBV6-1|many|TRBJ1-5|TRBD1
TGTGCCAGTTCACCGGGACAGGGAGTAAGGAGCAATCAGCCCCAGCATTTT
CASSPGQGVRSNQPQHF
>TRBV4-2|-|TRBJ1-6|-
TGTGCCAGCAGCCCTGGGCGGGGGACTGGGGGTAATTCACCCCTCCACTTT
CASSPGRGTGGNSPLHF
>TRBV7-6|many|TRBJ2-3|-
TGTGCCAGCAGCCCGGGGGGCAGCACAGATACGCAGTATTTT
CASSPGGSTDTQYF
>TRBV7-8|few|TRBJ2-7|-
TGTGCCAGCAGTAACCAGGGGAACTTACCTATTCCCTACGAGCAGTACTTC
CASSNQGNLPIPYEQYF
>TRBV6-1|few|TRBJ2-2|TRBD2
TGTGCCAGCAGTAGCGGGGCACGGGGCACCGGGGAGCTGTTTTTT
CASSSGARGTGELFF
>TRBV6-1|few|TRBJ1-1|-
TGTGCCAGCAGTGAAAAAGTCGGGGGCACTGAAGCTTTCTTT
CASSEKVGGTEAFF
>TRBV20-1|-|TRBJ2-5|-
TGCAGTGCCGAAAAAACGGCTAGCGCGCAGGAGACCCAGTACTTC
CSAEKTASAQETQYF
>TRBV7-9|-|TRBJ1-1|TRBD1
TGTGCCAGCAGCTCCCCAGGGGGCCGGCGGGCTTTCTTT
CASSSPGGRRAFF
>TRBV28|-|TRBJ1-2|TRBD1
TGTGCCAGCAGTTTATCGGACAGGGGCTTAAACTATGGCTACACCTTC
CASSLSDRGLNYGYTF
>TRBV27|-|TRBJ1-1|-
TGTGCCAGCAGTCTAAGGTCCCTCACTGAAGCTTTCTTT
CASSLRSLTEAFF
>TRBV6-1|-|TRBJ2-7|-
TGTGCCAGCAGTGAATCACGGGAACTCCTTTTTTACGAGCAGTACTTC
CASSESRELLFYEQYF
>TRBV30|once|TRBJ1-1|-
TGTGCCTGGAGTAACAAGGGCGGGAGCACTGAAGCTTTCTTT
CAWSNKGGSTEAFF
>TRBV19|-|TRBJ2-3|TRBD2
TGTGCCAGTAGTCTATCGAGCGGGGGAGTCACAGATACGCAGTATTTT
CASSLSSGGVTDTQYF
>TRBV4-2|-|TRBJ2-1|TRBD2
TGTGCCAGCAGCGGGGCTAGCGGGAGCTACTCCTACAATGAGCAGTTCTTC
CASSGASGSYSYNEQFF
>TRBV7-9|medium-sized|TRBJ1-2|-
TGTGCCAGCAGTGCGGCAGGCCAATATGGCTACACCTTC
CASSAAGQYGYTF
>TRBV14|-|TRBJ2-1|-
TGTGCCAGCAGCCGTGAAGGGGGTTTCTCCTACAATGAGCAGTTCTTC
CASSREGGFSYNEQFF
>TRBV19|-|TRBJ2-2|TRBD2
TGTGCCAGTAGTATCAGTCGGGGGGACCGACCCACCGGGGAGCTGTTTTTT
CASSISRGDRPTGELFF
>TRBV7-8|many|TRBJ1-1|TRBD1
TGTGCCAGCAGTCACGGACAGGCGAACACTGAAGCTTTCTTT
CASSHGQANTEAFF
>TRBV6-4|-|TRBJ2-1|TRBD2
TGTGCCAGCAGTGACGGGCCAGCGGGGGCAGAGTTCTTC
CASSDGPAGAEFF
>TRBV5-1|few|TRBJ2-7|-
TGCGCCAGCAGCTTGGTCAGGGCCTCCTACGAGCAGTACTTC
CASSLVRASYEQYF
>TRBV7-4|-|TRBJ1-5|TRBD1
TGTGCCAGCAGCTTACTCACAGGGGGCGCGCAGCCCCAGCATTTT
CASSLLTGGAQPQHF
>TRBV7-6|many|TRBJ1-5|-
TGTGCCAGCAGCTCCGGACGGAATCAGCCCCAGCATTTT
CASSSGRNQPQHF
>TRBV20-1|few|TRBJ1-6|-
TGCAGTGCTAGTTGGGGAAGGGGTTCACCCCTCCACTTT
CSASWGRGSPLHF
>TRBV27|-|TRBJ2-1|TRBD2
TGTGCCACTGGGACTAGCGGGAGAAATGAGCAGTTCTTC
CATGTSGRNEQFF
>TRBV5-5|-|TRBJ2-5|TRBD2
TGTGCCAGCAGCCCAGGACTAGCGGGAGCTGAGACCCAGTACTTC
CASSPGLAGAETQYF
>TRBV18|-|TRBJ1-1|-
TGTGCCAGCTCACCCTCCCCGGGTAGTGTGACTGAAGCTTTCTTT
CASSPSPGSVTEAFF
>TRBV25-1|few|TRBJ2-7|TRBD1
TGTGCCAGCAGTGCGGGGACAGGGGGTAACTACGAGCAGTACTTC
CASSAGTGGNYEQYF
>TRBV7-4|few|TRBJ1-2|-
TGTGCCAGCAGCGACTGGGCAGGGAAGAACTATGGCTACACCTTC
CASSDWAGKNYGYTF